The sequence of this TCR beta chain was determined in a study of glioma-infiltrating T cells after dendritic cell vaccination. At the level of the study: Glioblastoma patients came from Phase I and II dendritic cell vaccination trials. Study-level findings and limits: No direct clonality-survival link was found; a diverse polyclonal response may matter.

V lost 4 bases and J 7 bases, leaving 17 bases between the germline ends. This CDR3 has 16 residues. Germline CDR1 is SEHNR and CDR2 is FQNEAQ (reference sequence). Concerning this clone: No antigen is known for it.

Up to 2 ug genomic DNA was used for TCRB CDR3 amplification. The primer mix had 60 V beta and 13 J beta primers. Profiling relied on immunoSEQ multiplex PCR, and the TCRdb table lists in-frame clones only, not all of them. The sample includes more than 85,000 clones, nearly 90% of them seen just once. Stated time point: after dendritic cell vaccination, including at tumor progression/relapse. The chain has TRBV7-9 and TRBJ1-6; D gene unclear. The clonotype comes from a human donor with glioblastoma. The sequencing here drew on blood, taken after dendritic cell vaccination. The CDR3 spells CASSSFGLGWNSPLHF. The CDR3 nucleotides read TGTGCCAGCAGCTCCTTCGGCCTCGGGTGGAATTCACCCCTCCACTTT.